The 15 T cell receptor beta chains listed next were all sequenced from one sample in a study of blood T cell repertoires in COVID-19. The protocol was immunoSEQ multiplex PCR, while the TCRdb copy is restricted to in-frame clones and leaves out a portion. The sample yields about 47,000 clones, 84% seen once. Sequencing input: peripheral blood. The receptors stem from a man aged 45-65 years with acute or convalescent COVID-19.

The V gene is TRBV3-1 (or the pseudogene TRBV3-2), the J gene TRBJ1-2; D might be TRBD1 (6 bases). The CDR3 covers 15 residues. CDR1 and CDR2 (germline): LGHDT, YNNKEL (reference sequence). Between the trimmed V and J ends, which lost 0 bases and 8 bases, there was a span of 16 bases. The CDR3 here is CASSQDPSGVGGYTF. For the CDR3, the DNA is TGTGCCAGCAGCCAAGACCCCTCAGGGGTAGGAGGCTACACCTTC.

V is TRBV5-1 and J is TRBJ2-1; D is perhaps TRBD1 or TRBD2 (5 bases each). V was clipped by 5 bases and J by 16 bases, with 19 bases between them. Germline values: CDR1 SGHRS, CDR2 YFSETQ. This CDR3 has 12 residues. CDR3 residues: CASSLTASSSFF. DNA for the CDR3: TGCGCCAGCAGTTTGACAGCGAGTTCTAGCTTCTTC.

The CDR3 loop is CASSQGLGLAGATYQETQYF. The CDR3 DNA follows: TGTGCCAGCAGCCAAGGTCTGGGACTAGCGGGAGCCACGTACCAAGAGACCCAGTACTTC. The V and J genes are TRBV3-1 (or the pseudogene TRBV3-2) and TRBJ2-5, with 14 bases matching TRBD2. Germline assignment: CDR1 LGHDT and CDR2 YNNKEL (reference sequence). The V segment lost 1 base and the J segment 0 bases; nucleotides outside the gene matches: 10. The CDR3 extends over 20 amino acids.

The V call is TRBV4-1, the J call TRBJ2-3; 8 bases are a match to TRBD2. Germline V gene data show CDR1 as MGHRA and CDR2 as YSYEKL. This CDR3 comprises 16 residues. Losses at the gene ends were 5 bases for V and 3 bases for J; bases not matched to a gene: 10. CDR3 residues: CASSEVGRAGTDTQYF. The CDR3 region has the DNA TGCGCCAGCAGCGAGGTCGGGAGGGCCGGGACAGATACGCAGTATTTT.

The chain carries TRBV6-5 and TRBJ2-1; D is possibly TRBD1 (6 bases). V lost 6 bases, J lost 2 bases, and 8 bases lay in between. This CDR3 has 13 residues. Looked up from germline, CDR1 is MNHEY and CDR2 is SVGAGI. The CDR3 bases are TGTGCCAGCAGGGACAGTACCTACAATGAGCAGTTCTTC. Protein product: CASRDSTYNEQFF.

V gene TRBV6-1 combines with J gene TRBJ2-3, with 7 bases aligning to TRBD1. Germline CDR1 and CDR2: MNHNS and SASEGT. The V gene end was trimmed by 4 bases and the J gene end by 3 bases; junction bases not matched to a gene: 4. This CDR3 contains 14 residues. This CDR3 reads CASSVYRGTDTQYF. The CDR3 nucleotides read TGTGCCAGCAGTGTCTACAGGGGAACAGATACGCAGTATTTT.

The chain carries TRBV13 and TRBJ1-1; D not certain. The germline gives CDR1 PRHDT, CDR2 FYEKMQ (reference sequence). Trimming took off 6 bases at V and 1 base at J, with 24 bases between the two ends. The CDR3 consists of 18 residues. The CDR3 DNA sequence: TGTGCCAGCAGTTTACGAAGTGGGAGGATAACGGGGAACACTGAAGCTTTCTTT. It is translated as CASSLRSGRITGNTEAFF. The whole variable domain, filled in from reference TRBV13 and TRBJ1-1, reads AAGVIQSPRHLIKEKRETATLKCYPIPRHDTVYWYQQGPGQDPQFLISFYEKMQSDKGSIPDRFSAQQFSDYHSELNMSSLELGDSALYFCASSLRSGRITGNTEAFFGQGTRLTVV.

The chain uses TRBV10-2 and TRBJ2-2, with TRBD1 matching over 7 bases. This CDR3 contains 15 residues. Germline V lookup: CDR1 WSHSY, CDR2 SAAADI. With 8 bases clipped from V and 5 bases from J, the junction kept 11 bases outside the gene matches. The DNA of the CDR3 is TGCGCCAGCTGTACAGGGGCCGAGTGGACCGGGGAGCTGTTTTTT. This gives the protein CASCTGAEWTGELFF.

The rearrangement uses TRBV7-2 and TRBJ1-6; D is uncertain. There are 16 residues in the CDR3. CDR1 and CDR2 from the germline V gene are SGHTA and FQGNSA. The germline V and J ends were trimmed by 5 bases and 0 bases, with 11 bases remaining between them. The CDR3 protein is CASSSREISYNSPLHF. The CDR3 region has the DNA TGTGCCAGCAGCAGCCGGGAGATCTCCTATAATTCACCCCTCCACTTT.

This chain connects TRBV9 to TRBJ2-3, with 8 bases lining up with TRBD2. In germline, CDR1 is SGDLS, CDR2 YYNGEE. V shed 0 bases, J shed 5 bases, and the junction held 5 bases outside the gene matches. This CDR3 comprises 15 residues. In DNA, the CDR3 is TGTGCCAGCAGCGTAGGACGGGGGGGCATAGATACGCAGTATTTT. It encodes CASSVGRGGIDTQYF.

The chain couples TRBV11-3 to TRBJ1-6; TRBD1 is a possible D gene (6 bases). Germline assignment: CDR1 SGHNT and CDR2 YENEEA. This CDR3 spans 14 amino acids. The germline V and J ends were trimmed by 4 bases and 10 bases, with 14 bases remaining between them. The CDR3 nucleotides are TGTGCCAGCAGCTCCGGACAGAAACTATCACCCCTCCACTTT. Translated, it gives CASSSGQKLSPLHF.

The CDR3 reads CASSFRTRNYGYTF. As DNA, the CDR3 is TGTGCCAGCAGTTTTCGGACACGGAACTATGGCTACACCTTC. The V and J genes are TRBV28 and TRBJ1-2; maybe TRBD1 (5 bases). In germline, CDR1 is MDHEN, CDR2 SYDVKM. This CDR3 has 14 amino acids. Trimming cost V 3 bases and J 2 bases, with 10 bases left between them.

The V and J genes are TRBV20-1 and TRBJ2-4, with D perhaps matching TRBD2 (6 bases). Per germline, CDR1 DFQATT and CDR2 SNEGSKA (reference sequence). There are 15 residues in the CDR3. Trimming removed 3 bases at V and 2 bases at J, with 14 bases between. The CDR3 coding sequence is TGCAGTGCTAGTCGGGGGAGTGGGACCAAAAACATTCAGTACTTC. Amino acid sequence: CSASRGSGTKNIQYF.

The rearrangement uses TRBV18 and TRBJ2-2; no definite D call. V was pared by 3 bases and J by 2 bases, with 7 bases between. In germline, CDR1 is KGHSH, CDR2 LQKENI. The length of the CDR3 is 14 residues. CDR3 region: CASSPRRNTGELFF. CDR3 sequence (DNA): TGTGCCAGCTCACCCAGGCGAAACACCGGGGAGCTGTTTTTT.

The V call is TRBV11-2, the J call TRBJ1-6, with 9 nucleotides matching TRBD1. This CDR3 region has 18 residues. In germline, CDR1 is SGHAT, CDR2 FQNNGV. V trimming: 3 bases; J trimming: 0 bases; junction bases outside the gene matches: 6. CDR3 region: CASSLTGGPSSYNSPLHF. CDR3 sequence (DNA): TGTGCCAGCAGCTTGACAGGGGGACCTAGCTCCTATAATTCACCCCTCCACTTT.